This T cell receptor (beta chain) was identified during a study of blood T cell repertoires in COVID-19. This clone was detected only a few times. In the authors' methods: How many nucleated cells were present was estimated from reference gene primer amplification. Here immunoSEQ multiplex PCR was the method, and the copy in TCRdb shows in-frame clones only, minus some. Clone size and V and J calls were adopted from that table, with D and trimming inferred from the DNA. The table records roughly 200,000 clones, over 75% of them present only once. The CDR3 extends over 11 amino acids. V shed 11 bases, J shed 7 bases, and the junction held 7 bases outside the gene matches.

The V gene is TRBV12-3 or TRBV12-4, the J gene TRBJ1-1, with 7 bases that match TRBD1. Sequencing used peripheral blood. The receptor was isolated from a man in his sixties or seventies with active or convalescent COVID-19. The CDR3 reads CAEGTVSEAFF. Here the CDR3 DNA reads TGTGCCGAGGGGACAGTAAGTGAAGCTTTCTTT.